Listed below are T cell receptor beta chains from one sample, sequenced in a study of CD8 T cells in Susac syndrome. Each CDR3 protein gets one entry after TCRdb re-called the immunoSEQ multiplex PCR reads with MiXCR. The sample consists of about 280,000 distinct CDR3 sequences, 85% of them appearing once. The sample taken for sequencing was CD8+ T cells from PBMCs. These receptors were taken from a human donor with multiple sclerosis. Each CDR3 is given with its conserved first and last residue. A D gene is named only where the DNA matches it firmly. The size field is filled for only some rows; it gives once, few, many or a size class.

j_gene	abundance	v_gene	d_gene	CDR3aa	CDR3nt
TRBJ2-5	.	TRBV7-3	TRBD1	CASSSTGGQETQYF	TGTGCCAGCAGCTCCACAGGGGGTCAAGAGACCCAGTACTTC
TRBJ1-1	few	TRBV9	.	CASSVGIANTEAFF	TGTGCCAGCAGCGTAGGTATAGCGAACACTGAAGCTTTCTTT
TRBJ2-2	.	TRBV7-8	.	CASSPRTGGYTGELFF	TGTGCCAGCAGCCCAAGGACTGGCGGGTACACCGGGGAGCTGTTTTTT
TRBJ1-5	.	TRBV20-1	.	CSARVREQPQHF	TGCAGTGCTAGAGTAAGGGAACAGCCCCAGCATTTT
TRBJ2-7	.	TRBV28	.	CASSWAAATGTAPQYF	TGTGCCAGCAGCTGGGCTGCTGCGACAGGTACCGCGCCGCAGTACTTC
TRBJ1-3	.	TRBV4-2	TRBD1	CASSQEGEGAVNTIYF	TGTGCCAGCAGCCAAGAAGGGGAGGGGGCGGTAAACACCATATATTTT
TRBJ1-1	.	TRBV5-5	.	CASSDGRLNTEAFF	TGTGCCAGCAGCGACGGACGGCTGAACACTGAAGCTTTCTTT
TRBJ2-5	.	TRBV7-8	TRBD2	CASSLGLAGGLETQYF	TGTGCCAGCAGCTTAGGACTAGCGGGAGGTCTAGAGACCCAGTACTTC
TRBJ1-2	.	TRBV11-2	.	CASSSRTAALYGYTF	TGTGCCAGCAGCTCGCGGACGGCTGCCCTCTATGGCTACACCTTC
TRBJ1-2	.	TRBV11-2	TRBD1	CASSVPPGQGPGYTF	TGTGCCAGCAGCGTCCCACCGGGACAGGGGCCTGGCTACACCTTC
TRBJ2-7	.	TRBV5-6	.	CASSLSGRIQTYEQYF	TGTGCCAGCAGCTTGAGCGGACGGATACAAACCTACGAGCAGTACTTC
TRBJ1-5	.	TRBV12-3/TRBV12-4	.	CASSPVQGSNQPQHF	TGTGCCAGCAGTCCCGTACAGGGAAGCAATCAGCCCCAGCATTTT
TRBJ2-1	.	TRBV12-3/TRBV12-4	TRBD2	CASSLGLSGVNEQFF	TGTGCCAGCAGTCTGGGACTAAGCGGAGTAAATGAGCAGTTCTTC
TRBJ1-5	once	TRBV27	TRBD1	CASGDSPNQPQHF	TGTGCCAGCGGGGACAGCCCAAATCAGCCCCAGCATTTT
TRBJ1-3	.	TRBV7-9	.	CASSPPGATLKGNTIYF	TGTGCCAGCAGCCCCCCCGGGGCCACCTTGAAAGGGAACACCATATATTTT
TRBJ1-1	.	TRBV27	.	CASSPIRGKGNTEAFF	TGTGCCAGCAGCCCGATCAGGGGAAAGGGGAACACTGAAGCTTTCTTT
TRBJ2-3	.	TRBV11-2	.	CASSLTGGGSTDTQYF	TGTGCCAGCAGCCTCACTGGTGGCGGAAGCACAGATACGCAGTATTTT
TRBJ2-5	.	TRBV7-6	TRBD1	CASSLQGAYRKEGETQYF	TGTGCCAGCAGCTTACAGGGGGCGTATCGAAAGGAAGGGGAGACCCAGTACTTC
TRBJ2-5	.	TRBV7-9	.	CASSLGWIPGEETQYF	TGTGCCAGCAGCTTAGGCTGGATTCCGGGAGAAGAGACCCAGTACTTC
TRBJ2-1	.	TRBV5-8	.	CASSSLGGALYNEQFF	TGTGCCAGCAGCAGCTTGGGGGGGGCTCTCTACAATGAGCAGTTCTTC
TRBJ1-4	.	TRBV2	.	CASSEVSWEALFF	TGTGCCAGCAGTGAAGTGAGTTGGGAGGCACTGTTTTTT
TRBJ2-3	.	TRBV30	.	CAWSSSTDTQYF	TGTGCCTGGAGTTCGAGCACAGATACGCAGTATTTT
TRBJ2-7	few	TRBV10-2	.	CASSFVGNPYEQYF	TGCGCCAGCAGTTTCGTGGGGAACCCCTACGAGCAGTACTTC
TRBJ1-2	.	TRBV6-2/TRBV6-3	TRBD1	CASIHRDRATRGYGYAF	TGTGCCAGCATCCACCGGGACAGGGCTACTCGAGGCTATGGCTACGCCTTC